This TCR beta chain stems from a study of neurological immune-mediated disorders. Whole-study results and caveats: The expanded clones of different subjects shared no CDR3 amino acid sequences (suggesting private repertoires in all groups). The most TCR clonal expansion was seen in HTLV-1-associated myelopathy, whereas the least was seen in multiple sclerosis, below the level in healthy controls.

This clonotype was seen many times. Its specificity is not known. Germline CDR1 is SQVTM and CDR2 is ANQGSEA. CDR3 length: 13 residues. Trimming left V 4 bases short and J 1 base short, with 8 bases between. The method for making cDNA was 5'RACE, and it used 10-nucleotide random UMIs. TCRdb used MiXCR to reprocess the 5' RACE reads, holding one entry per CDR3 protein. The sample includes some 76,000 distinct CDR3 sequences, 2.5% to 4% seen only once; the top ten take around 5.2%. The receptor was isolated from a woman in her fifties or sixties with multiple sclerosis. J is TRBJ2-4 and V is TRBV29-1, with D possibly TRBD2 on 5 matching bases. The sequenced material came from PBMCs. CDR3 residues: CSVGGLAKNIQYF. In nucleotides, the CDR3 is TGCAGCGTTGGAGGGCTCGCCAAAAACATTCAGTACTTC. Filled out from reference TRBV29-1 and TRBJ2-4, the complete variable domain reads SAVISQKPSRDICQRGTSLTIQCQVDSQVTMMFWYRQQPGQSLTLIATANQGSEATYESGFVIDKFPISRPNLTFSTLTVSNMSPEDSSIYLCSVGGLAKNIQYFGAGTRLSVL.